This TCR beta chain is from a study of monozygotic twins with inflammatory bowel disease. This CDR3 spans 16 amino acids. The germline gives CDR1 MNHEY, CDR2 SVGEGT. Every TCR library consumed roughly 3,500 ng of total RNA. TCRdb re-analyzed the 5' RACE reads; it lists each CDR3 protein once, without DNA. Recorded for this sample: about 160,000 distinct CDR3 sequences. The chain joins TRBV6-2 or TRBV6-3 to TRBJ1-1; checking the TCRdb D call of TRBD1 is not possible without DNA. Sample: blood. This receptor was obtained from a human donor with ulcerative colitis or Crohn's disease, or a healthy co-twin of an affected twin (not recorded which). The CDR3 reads CASTHHRARMNTEAFF.